Sequencing of this T cell receptor beta chain was carried out in a study of identical twins' blood T cells. Germline lookup yields CDR1 MNHEY and CDR2 SMNVEV (reference sequence). The CDR3 consists of 14 residues. A note on this clonotype: The germline gene is not matched at one end of the junction; a read error may be the cause.

TCRdb ran MiXCR on the 5' RACE reads and lists one entry per CDR3 protein. In the table there are 350,000 to 400,000 distinct CDR3 sequences, approximately 30% of which are singletons. The rearrangement links TRBV27 to TRBJ1-2; no clear D. This clonotype was obtained from a woman aged 18-55 years in good health. Sequences were obtained from PBMCs. For the CDR3, the DNA is TGTGCCAGCAGTTTAAGGGTCCTCGGCTATGGCTACGCCTTC. Translation: CASSLRVLGYGYAF.